Below are 3 T cell receptor beta chains sequenced from a single sample in a study of cytomegalovirus exposure and HLA in healthy donors (TCRdb year 2017). Receptors were amplified or captured by the immunoSEQ multiplex PCR assay. TCRdb took this table from immuneACCESS and kept in-frame rearrangements with V and J called. Such tables lack part of the clones; where checked against another copy, unresolved V genes explain under half of the gap, and the rest is unexplained. The sample has 70,000 or so clones on record, about 94% of them singletons. Under 2% of the sample is in the top ten clones. Sequencing was done on a sample of PBMCs. The receptors originated from a man between 18 and 29 years old in good health and CMV-seropositive.

This chain uses TRBV2 with TRBJ2-3; D may be TRBD1 (5 bases). V gave up 0 bases and J gave up 2 bases, with 6 bases separating them. This CDR3 comprises 14 residues. CDR1 is SNHLY, CDR2 FYNNEI, per germline. CDR3: CASSEAGHTDTQYF. In nucleotides, the CDR3 is TGTGCCAGCAGTGAAGCCGGACACACAGATACGCAGTATTTT.

This chain joins TRBV27 and TRBJ2-7, with TRBD1 matching 8 bases. Trimming at V came to 5 bases and at J to 0 bases, leaving 3 bases not matched to a gene. From germline, CDR1 is MNHEY and CDR2 SMNVEV (reference sequence). This CDR3 is built from 14 residues. CDR3 protein: CASSGTGNSYEQYF. The CDR3 DNA reads as TGTGCCAGCAGTGGGACAGGCAACTCCTACGAGCAGTACTTC.

The V gene is TRBV9, the J gene TRBJ2-1, with 14 positions matching TRBD2. Germline CDR1 reads SGDLS; CDR2 reads YYNGEE. The junction had 11 bases not matched to a gene; V was cut back by 3 bases and J by 9 bases. The CDR3 spans 17 residues. For the CDR3, the DNA is TGTGCCAGCAGCGCCGGGACTAGCGGGAGATTTTTCGGTGAGCAGTTCTTC. Translation gives CASSAGTSGRFFGEQFF.